A selection of T cell receptor beta chains follows, all from one sample in a study of blood T cell repertoires in COVID-19. Clones were sequenced by immunoSEQ multiplex PCR, and TCRdb holds only the in-frame ones, with some missing. The table lists under 250,000 clones, 83% of them singletons, with roughly 7.6% in the top ten. Sequencing input: peripheral blood. The receptors originated from a woman between 45 and 65 years old with acute or convalescent COVID-19. Each CDR3 is given with its conserved first and last residue. A D gene is named only where the DNA matches it firmly. Only some rows state a clone size, as once, few, many or a class for expanded clones.

TRBJ2-3	NA	TRBV5-1	NA	CASSLGAGITDTQYF	TGCGCCAGCAGCTTGGGCGCAGGGATCACAGATACGCAGTATTTT
TRBJ1-1	TRBD1	TRBV4-2	NA	CASSQEDRGTEAFF	TGTGCCAGCAGCCAAGAGGACAGGGGCACTGAAGCTTTCTTT
TRBJ2-5	TRBD2	TRBV19	NA	CASSIGLAVGETQYF	TGTGCCAGTAGTATCGGCCTAGCGGTGGGGGAGACCCAGTACTTC
TRBJ1-2	NA	TRBV2	many	CASLSGIYGYTF	TGTGCCAGCTTATCCGGGATCTATGGCTACACCTTC
TRBJ1-5	NA	TRBV28	NA	CASSLRGKGQPQHF	TGTGCCAGCAGTTTACGGGGGAAGGGTCAGCCCCAGCATTTT
TRBJ2-7	TRBD2	TRBV15	NA	CATSGGRTSSYEQYF	TGTGCCACCAGCGGAGGAAGGACTAGTTCCTACGAGCAGTACTTC
TRBJ2-5	TRBD2	TRBV30	NA	CAWAGGLGETQYF	TGTGCCTGGGCGGGGGGACTAGGAGAGACCCAGTACTTC
TRBJ1-1	NA	TRBV2	NA	CASAPAEGMKTEAFF	TGTGCCAGTGCTCCGGCGGAGGGAATGAAGACTGAAGCTTTCTTT
TRBJ2-1	TRBD2	TRBV11-2	NA	CASSLRAGGSRGEQFF	TGTGCCAGCAGCTTAAGGGCGGGAGGGTCACGCGGTGAGCAGTTCTTC
TRBJ2-7	NA	TRBV20-1	few	CSASRGSEYEQYF	TGCAGTGCTAGTAGGGGGTCAGAGTACGAGCAGTACTTC
TRBJ1-3	TRBD1	TRBV19	NA	CASSPSTGPGNTIYF	TGTGCCAGTAGTCCATCGACAGGGCCTGGAAACACCATATATTTT
TRBJ2-7	TRBD2	TRBV7-6	once	CASSLGLSYTSGLAGGDEQYF	TGTGCCAGCAGCTTAGGGTTGTCGTACACCTCGGGACTAGCGGGAGGGGACGAGCAGTACTTC
TRBJ1-4	NA	TRBV3-1/TRBV3-2	NA	CASSPPSQGTNEKLFF	TGTGCCAGCAGCCCCCCCTCACAGGGAACTAATGAAAAACTGTTTTTT
TRBJ2-7	TRBD2	TRBV5-6	NA	CASSGWGRATEQYF	TGTGCCAGCAGCGGGTGGGGGAGGGCCACCGAGCAGTACTTC
TRBJ1-6	NA	TRBV4-1	once	CASREAESSYNSPLHF	TGCGCCAGCCGTGAGGCAGAAAGCTCCTATAATTCACCCCTCCACTTT
TRBJ2-3	NA	TRBV9	NA	CASSAIHLTTDTQYF	TGTGCCAGCAGCGCAATTCACCTTACTACAGATACGCAGTATTTT
TRBJ2-6	TRBD1	TRBV24-1	NA	CATSVRDSLSGANVLTF	TGTGCCACCAGTGTAAGGGACAGCCTCTCTGGGGCCAACGTCCTGACTTTC
TRBJ2-7	NA	TRBV20-1	once	CSASPSDEQYF	TGCAGTGCTAGCCCCTCCGACGAGCAGTACTTC
TRBJ2-7	TRBD2	TRBV11-2	once	CASSPPGLALYEQYF	TGTGCCAGCAGCCCGCCGGGACTAGCGCTCTACGAGCAGTACTTC
TRBJ1-2	TRBD1	TRBV18	NA	CASSPDRGGPPYGYTF	TGTGCCAGCTCACCGGACAGGGGTGGACCCCCCTATGGCTACACCTTC
TRBJ1-1	NA	TRBV19	NA	CASSIDQGTMNTEAFF	TGTGCCAGTAGTATAGATCAGGGGACCATGAACACTGAAGCTTTCTTT
TRBJ1-1	TRBD1	TRBV6-5	NA	CASKGGQGPEAFF	TGTGCCAGCAAAGGGGGACAGGGGCCTGAAGCTTTCTTT
TRBJ2-1	NA	TRBV28	NA	CASSLLTTRGNEQFF	TGTGCCAGCAGTTTGCTCACCACGAGAGGAAATGAGCAGTTCTTC
TRBJ2-1	TRBD2	TRBV2	NA	CASRSTSGRANEQFF	TGTGCCAGCAGAAGTACTAGCGGGAGGGCCAATGAGCAGTTCTTC
TRBJ2-1	NA	TRBV28	NA	CASISRAPGGRTYNEQFF	TGTGCCAGCATATCCCGGGCCCCAGGGGGGAGGACCTACAATGAGCAGTTCTTC
TRBJ2-3	NA	TRBV28	once	CASSPYGPSPDTQYF	TGTGCCAGCAGTCCATACGGTCCGAGTCCAGATACGCAGTATTTT
TRBJ2-7	TRBD1	TRBV19	NA	CASPLGQGRYEQYF	TGTGCCAGTCCTTTGGGACAGGGTAGGTACGAGCAGTACTTC
TRBJ2-1	TRBD1	TRBV28	NA	CASSFGTVGFNEQFF	TGTGCCAGCAGTTTTGGGACAGTGGGATTCAATGAGCAGTTCTTC
TRBJ1-1	NA	TRBV7-9	NA	CASRPTGNTEAFF	TGTGCCAGCAGACCTACAGGGAACACTGAAGCTTTCTTT
TRBJ1-1	NA	TRBV19	NA	CASKRVDTEAFF	TGTGCCAGTAAAAGAGTAGACACTGAAGCTTTCTTT
TRBJ1-2	NA	TRBV11-2	NA	CASSLERAGELNGYTF	TGTGCCAGCAGCTTAGAGAGGGCAGGGGAGTTAAATGGCTACACCTTC
TRBJ2-5	NA	TRBV11-2	NA	CASSYTSGEGTQYF	TGTGCCAGCAGCTATACCTCAGGGGAGGGGACCCAGTACTTC
TRBJ2-7	NA	TRBV24-1	NA	CATSDTGIYEQYF	TGTGCCACCAGTGACACCGGGATCTACGAGCAGTACTTC
TRBJ2-7	NA	TRBV3-1/TRBV3-2	NA	CASSHDSPYEQYF	TGTGCCAGCAGCCACGACTCACCCTACGAGCAGTACTTC
TRBJ1-4	TRBD1	TRBV10-3	once	CAISTDRGDEKLFF	TGTGCCATCAGTACAGACAGGGGCGATGAAAAACTGTTTTTT
TRBJ1-6	TRBD1	TRBV5-5	few	CASGNRGVSPLHF	TGTGCAAGCGGGAACAGGGGAGTCTCACCCCTCCACTTT
TRBJ2-1	TRBD2	TRBV7-8	few	CASSLGGTTWADEQFF	TGTGCCAGCAGCTTAGGTGGGACTACCTGGGCGGATGAGCAGTTCTTC
TRBJ1-2	TRBD1	TRBV2	NA	CASSGGTGGGYGYTF	TGTGCCAGCAGTGGGGGGACAGGGGGCGGCTATGGCTACACCTTC
TRBJ2-1	TRBD2	TRBV30	NA	CAWRGWGRANEQFF	TGTGCCTGGCGAGGTTGGGGGAGGGCCAATGAGCAGTTCTTC
TRBJ2-7	TRBD2	TRBV5-1	NA	CASSLLAGVGEQYF	TGCGCCAGCAGCTTGCTAGCGGGAGTGGGCGAGCAGTACTTC
TRBJ2-1	NA	TRBV18	NA	CASSPATRNSFRNEQFF	TGTGCCAGCTCACCAGCTACGCGGAACTCCTTCCGCAATGAGCAGTTCTTC
TRBJ1-5	TRBD1	TRBV29-1	NA	CSVTRWETGDGNQPQHF	TGCAGCGTTACCCGATGGGAGACAGGGGATGGAAATCAGCCCCAGCATTTT
TRBJ2-1	NA	TRBV5-6	NA	CASSFASYNEQFF	TGTGCCAGCAGCTTCGCGTCCTACAATGAGCAGTTCTTC
TRBJ2-7	TRBD2	TRBV6-2/TRBV6-3	once	CASSPGLAADYEQYF	TGTGCCAGCAGCCCCGGACTAGCGGCGGACTACGAGCAGTACTTC
TRBJ2-1	TRBD2	TRBV7-9	NA	CASSLGLAGNEQFF	TGTGCCAGCAGCCTGGGGTTAGCGGGGAATGAGCAGTTCTTC
TRBJ2-1	TRBD2	TRBV19	NA	CASSTPGLAGGHEQFF	TGTGCCAGTAGTACTCCGGGACTAGCGGGAGGTCATGAGCAGTTCTTC
TRBJ1-1	TRBD1	TRBV5-1	NA	CASSFGTGRLGTEAFF	TGCGCCAGCAGCTTCGGGACAGGGCGCCTTGGCACTGAAGCTTTCTTT